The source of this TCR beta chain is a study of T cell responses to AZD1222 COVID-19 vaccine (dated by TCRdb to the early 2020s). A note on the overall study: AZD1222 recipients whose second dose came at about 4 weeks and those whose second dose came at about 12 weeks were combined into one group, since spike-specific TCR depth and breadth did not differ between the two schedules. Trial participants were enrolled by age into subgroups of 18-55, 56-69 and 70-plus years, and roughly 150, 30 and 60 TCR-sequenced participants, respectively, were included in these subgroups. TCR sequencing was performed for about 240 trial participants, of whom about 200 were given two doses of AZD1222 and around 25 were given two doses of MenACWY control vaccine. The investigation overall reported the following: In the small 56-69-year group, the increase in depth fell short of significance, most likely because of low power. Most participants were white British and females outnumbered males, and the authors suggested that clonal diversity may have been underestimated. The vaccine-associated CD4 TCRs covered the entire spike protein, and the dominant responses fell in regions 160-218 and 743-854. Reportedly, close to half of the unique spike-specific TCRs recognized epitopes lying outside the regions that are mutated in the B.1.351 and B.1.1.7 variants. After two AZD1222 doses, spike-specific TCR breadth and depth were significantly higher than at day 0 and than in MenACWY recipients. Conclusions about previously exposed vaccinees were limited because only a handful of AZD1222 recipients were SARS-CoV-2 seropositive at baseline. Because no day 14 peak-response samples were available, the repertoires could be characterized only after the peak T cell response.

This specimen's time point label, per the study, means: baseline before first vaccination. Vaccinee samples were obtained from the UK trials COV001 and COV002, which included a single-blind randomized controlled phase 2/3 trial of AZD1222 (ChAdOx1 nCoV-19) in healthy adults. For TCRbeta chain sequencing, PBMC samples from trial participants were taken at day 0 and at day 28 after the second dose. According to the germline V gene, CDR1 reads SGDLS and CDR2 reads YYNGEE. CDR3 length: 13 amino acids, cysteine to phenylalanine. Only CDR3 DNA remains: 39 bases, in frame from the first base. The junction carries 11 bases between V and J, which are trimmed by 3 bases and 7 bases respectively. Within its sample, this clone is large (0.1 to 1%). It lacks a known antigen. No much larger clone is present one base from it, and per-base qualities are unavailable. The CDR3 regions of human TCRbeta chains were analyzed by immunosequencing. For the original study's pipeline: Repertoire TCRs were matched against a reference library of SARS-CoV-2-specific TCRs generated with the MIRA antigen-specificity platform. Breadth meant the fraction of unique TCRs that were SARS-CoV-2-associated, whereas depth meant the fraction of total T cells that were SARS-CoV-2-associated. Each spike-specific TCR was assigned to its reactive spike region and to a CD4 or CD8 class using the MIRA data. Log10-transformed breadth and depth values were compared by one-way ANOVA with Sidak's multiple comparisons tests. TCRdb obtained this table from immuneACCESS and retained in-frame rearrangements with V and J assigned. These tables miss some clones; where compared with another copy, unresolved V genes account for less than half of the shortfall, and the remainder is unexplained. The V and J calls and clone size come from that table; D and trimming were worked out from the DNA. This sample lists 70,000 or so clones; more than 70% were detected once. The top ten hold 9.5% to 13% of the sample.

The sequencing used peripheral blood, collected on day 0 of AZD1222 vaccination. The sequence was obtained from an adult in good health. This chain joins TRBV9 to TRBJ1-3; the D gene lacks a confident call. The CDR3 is CASSAEGGNTIYF. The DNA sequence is TGTGCCAGCAGCGCTGAAGGAGGGAACACCATATATTTT.